The 7 T cell receptor beta chains below were found in one sample sequenced in a study of blood T cell repertoires in COVID-19. Profiled with immunoSEQ multiplex PCR; TCRdb holds only in-frame clones, not every one. Of approximately 170,000 clones listed, around 84% are singletons. Source material: peripheral blood. The receptors shown here come from a woman in her 70s with COVID-19, enrolled during active disease.

The gene calls are TRBV9 and TRBJ1-2; TRBD1 might be the D (6 bases). V was shortened by 4 bases and J by 8 bases, with 18 bases between the two germline ends. The CDR3 is 14 residues long. Germline V gives CDR1 SGDLS, CDR2 YYNGEE. The CDR3 coding sequence is TGTGCCAGCAGCTCGAAGACAGGCCCCATAGGCTACACCTTC. Translated: CASSSKTGPIGYTF.

The chain employs TRBV7-2 and TRBJ1-2, with D perhaps TRBD1 (6 bases). Trimming removed 1 base at V and 2 bases at J, with 11 bases between. The CDR3 spans 15 residues. Germline V lookup: CDR1 SGHTA, CDR2 FQGNSA. This chain's CDR3 is CASSLVYGGNYGYTF. The CDR3 coding sequence is TGTGCCAGCAGCTTAGTTTATGGGGGCAACTATGGCTACACCTTC.

The rearrangement joins TRBV11-2 to TRBJ1-1; a weak D match, TRBD1 (5 bases). CDR1 is SGHAT, CDR2 FQNNGV, per germline. This CDR3 contains 12 residues. Trimming shortened V by 3 bases and J by 14 bases, and 16 bases separated the two germline ends. The CDR3 region has the DNA TGTGCCAGCAGCTTGGGTTTGGACAAACCCTTCTTT. The encoded protein is CASSLGLDKPFF.

The rearrangement uses TRBV13 and TRBJ2-1, with 12 bases identical to TRBD2. V lost 5 bases to trimming and J lost 2 bases; unmatched junction nucleotides: 10. This CDR3 comprises 18 residues. The germline gives CDR1 PRHDT, CDR2 FYEKMQ (reference sequence). The CDR3 sequence is CASSGSSGRARAYNEQFF. CDR3 coding DNA: TGTGCCAGCAGCGGGTCTAGCGGGAGGGCCCGGGCCTACAATGAGCAGTTCTTC. Using reference TRBV13 and TRBJ2-1 for the parts outside the CDR3, the full variable domain is AAGVIQSPRHLIKEKRETATLKCYPIPRHDTVYWYQQGPGQDPQFLISFYEKMQSDKGSIPDRFSAQQFSDYHSELNMSSLELGDSALYFCASSGSSGRARAYNEQFFGPGTRLTVL.

This chain connects TRBV7-9 to TRBJ2-3; D possibly corresponds to TRBD2 (5 bases). V lost 5 bases to trimming and J lost 1 base, with 16 bases between them. Germline V gene data show CDR1 as SEHNR and CDR2 as FQNEAQ (reference sequence). CDR3 length equals 16 residues. CDR3 residues: CASSHVPGSGTDTQYF. The DNA of the CDR3 is TGTGCCAGCAGCCACGTTCCCGGTAGCGGCACAGATACGCAGTATTTT.

The chain carries TRBV29-1 and TRBJ2-5, with D tentatively TRBD1 (6 bases). This CDR3 has 11 residues. V was shortened by 7 bases and J by 6 bases, with 12 bases between the two germline ends. CDR1 is SQVTM and CDR2 is ANQGSEA in the germline V gene. This CDR3 reads CSARGEQTQYF. DNA of the CDR3: TGCAGCGCCAGGGGTGAACAGACCCAGTACTTC.

This chain links TRBV28 with TRBJ1-1, with a weak D call TRBD1 (6 bases). CDR1 MDHEN and CDR2 SYDVKM come from the germline V gene. V shed 2 bases and J shed 1 base, with 8 bases lying between them. The CDR3 covers 14 residues. This chain's CDR3 is CASSLTGPNTEAFF. CDR3 in DNA: TGTGCCAGCAGTTTAACAGGGCCGAACACTGAAGCTTTCTTT.